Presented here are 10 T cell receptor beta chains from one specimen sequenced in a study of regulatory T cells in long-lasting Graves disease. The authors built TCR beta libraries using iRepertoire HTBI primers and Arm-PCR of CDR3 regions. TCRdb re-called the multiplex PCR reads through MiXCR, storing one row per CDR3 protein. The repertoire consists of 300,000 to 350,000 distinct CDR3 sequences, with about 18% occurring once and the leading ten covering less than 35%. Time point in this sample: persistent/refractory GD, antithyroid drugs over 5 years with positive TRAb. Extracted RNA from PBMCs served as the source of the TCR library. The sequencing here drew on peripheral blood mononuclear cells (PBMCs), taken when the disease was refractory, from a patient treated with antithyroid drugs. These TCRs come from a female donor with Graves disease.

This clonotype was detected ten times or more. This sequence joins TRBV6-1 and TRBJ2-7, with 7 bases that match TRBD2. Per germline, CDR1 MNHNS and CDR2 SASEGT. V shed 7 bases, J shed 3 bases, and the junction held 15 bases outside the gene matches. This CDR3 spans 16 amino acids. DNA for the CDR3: TGTGCCAGCACCCCGACCGGGCGGGAGATCTTCTACGAGCAGTACTTC. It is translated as CASTPTGREIFYEQYF.

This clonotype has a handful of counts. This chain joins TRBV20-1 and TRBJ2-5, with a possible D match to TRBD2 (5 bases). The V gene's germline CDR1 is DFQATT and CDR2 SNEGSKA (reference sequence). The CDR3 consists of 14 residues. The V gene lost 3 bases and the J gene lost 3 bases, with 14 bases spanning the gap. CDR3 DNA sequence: TGCAGTGCTAGTTCACTAGTAATGGAAGAGACCCAGTACTTC. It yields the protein CSASSLVMEETQYF.

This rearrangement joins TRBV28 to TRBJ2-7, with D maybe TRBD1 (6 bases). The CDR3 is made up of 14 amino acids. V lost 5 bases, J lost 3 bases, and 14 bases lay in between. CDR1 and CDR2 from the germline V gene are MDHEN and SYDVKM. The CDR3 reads CASSERGSSYEQYF. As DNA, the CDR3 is TGTGCCAGCAGTGAGAGGGGGAGTAGCTACGAGCAGTACTTC. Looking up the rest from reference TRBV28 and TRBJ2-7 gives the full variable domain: DVKVTQSSRYLVKRTGEKVFLECVQDMDHENMFWYRQDPGLGLRLIYFSYDVKMKEKGDIPEGYSVSREKKERFSLILESASTNQTSMYLCASSERGSSYEQYFGPGTRLTVT.

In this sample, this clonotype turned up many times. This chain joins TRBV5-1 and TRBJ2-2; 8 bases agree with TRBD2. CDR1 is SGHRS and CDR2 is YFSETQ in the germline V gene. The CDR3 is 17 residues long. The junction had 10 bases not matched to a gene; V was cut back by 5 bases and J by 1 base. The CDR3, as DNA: TGCGCCAGCAGAGAAAACCCACTAGCGGTGAACACCGGGGAGCTGTTTTTT. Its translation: CASRENPLAVNTGELFF.

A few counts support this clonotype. CDR3 bases: TGTGCCAGCAGTATAAGGGACAGGGAGGACGAGACCCAGTACTTC. This sequence encodes CASSIRDREDETQYF. The chain joins TRBV27 to TRBJ2-5; 9 positions match TRBD1. This CDR3 contains 15 residues. Germline lookup yields CDR1 MNHEY and CDR2 SMNVEV (reference sequence). After removal of 5 bases from V and 5 bases from J, the junction contained 9 bases not matched to a gene.

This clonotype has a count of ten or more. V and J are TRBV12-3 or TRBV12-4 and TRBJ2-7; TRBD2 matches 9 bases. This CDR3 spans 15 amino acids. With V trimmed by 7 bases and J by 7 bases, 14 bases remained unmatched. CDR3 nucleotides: TGTGCCAGCACATCCTCCGGGACTAGCCCCCTTGAGCAGTACTTC. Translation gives CASTSSGTSPLEQYF.

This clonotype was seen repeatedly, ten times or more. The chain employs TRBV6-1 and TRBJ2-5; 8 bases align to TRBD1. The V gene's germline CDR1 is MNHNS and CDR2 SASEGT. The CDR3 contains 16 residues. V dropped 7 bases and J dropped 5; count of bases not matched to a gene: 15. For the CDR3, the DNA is TGTGCCAGCAAGAAGTTGGACAGGGTAGTGGAGGAGACCCAGTACTTC. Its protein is CASKKLDRVVEETQYF.

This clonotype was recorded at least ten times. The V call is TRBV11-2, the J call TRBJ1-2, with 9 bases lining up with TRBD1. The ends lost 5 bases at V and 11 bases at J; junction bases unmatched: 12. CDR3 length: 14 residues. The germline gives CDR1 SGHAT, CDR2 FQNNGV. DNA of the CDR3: TGTGCCAGCAGCCAGACTGCCGGGACAGGGTTTTACACCTTC. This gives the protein CASSQTAGTGFYTF.

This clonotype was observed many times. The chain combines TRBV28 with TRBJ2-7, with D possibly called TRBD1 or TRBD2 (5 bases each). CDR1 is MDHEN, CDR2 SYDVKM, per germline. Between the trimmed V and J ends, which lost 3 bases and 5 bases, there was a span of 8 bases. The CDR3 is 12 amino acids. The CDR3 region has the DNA TGTGCCAGCAGTTTCGGGACGGACGAGCAGTACTTC. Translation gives CASSFGTDEQYF.

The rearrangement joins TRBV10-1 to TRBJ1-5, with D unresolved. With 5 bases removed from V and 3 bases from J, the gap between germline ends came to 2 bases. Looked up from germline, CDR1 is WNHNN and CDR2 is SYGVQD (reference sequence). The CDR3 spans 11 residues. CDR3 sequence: CASSPNQPQHF. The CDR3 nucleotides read TGCGCCAGCAGTCCCAATCAGCCCCAGCATTTT.